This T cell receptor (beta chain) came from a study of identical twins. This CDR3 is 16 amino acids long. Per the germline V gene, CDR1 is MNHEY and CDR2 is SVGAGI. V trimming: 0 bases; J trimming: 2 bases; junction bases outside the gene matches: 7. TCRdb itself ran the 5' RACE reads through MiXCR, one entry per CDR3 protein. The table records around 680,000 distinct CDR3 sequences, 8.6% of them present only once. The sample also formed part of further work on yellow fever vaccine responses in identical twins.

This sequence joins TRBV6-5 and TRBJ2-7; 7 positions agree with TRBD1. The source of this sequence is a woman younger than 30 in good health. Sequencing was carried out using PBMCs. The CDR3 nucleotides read TGTGCCAGCAGTTACTCGGTGCGCACAGGGGCCTACGAGCAGTACTTC. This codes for CASSYSVRTGAYEQYF.